This TCR beta chain was retrieved from a study of blood T cell repertoires in COVID-19. Cohorts were determined from participant-reported clinical history. Data came from immunoSEQ multiplex PCR; TCRdb stores just in-frame clones and leaves some out. The sample records over 250,000 clones, more than 75% being singletons. CDR3 size: 17 residues. With 3 bases clipped from V and 1 base from J, the junction kept 6 bases outside the gene matches. The germline gives CDR1 KGHDR, CDR2 SFDVKD. J is TRBJ2-3 and V is TRBV24-1; 10 bases match TRBD1. Sequenced sample: PBMCs or T cells enriched from blood (not recorded which). The sequence derives from a woman aged 55-70 years in a cohort exposed to, infected with or recovered from COVID-19 (not recorded which). CDR3 sequence (DNA): TGTGCCACCAGTGATGCAGGAGGACAGGGGGGCACAGATACGCAGTATTTT. Residues: CATSDAGGQGGTDTQYF.